This T cell receptor beta chain was recovered during a study of CD8 T cells in ankylosing spondylitis. Study-level findings and limits: Clones linked to disease were reported to show significant enrichment in matched ankylosing spondylitis synovial fluid. It appeared that ankylosing spondylitis blood was characterized by a TCR beta motif of several highly homologous variants.

V shed 8 bases and J shed 5 bases, with 24 bases lying between them. This CDR3 is 15 amino acids long. CDR1 SQVTM and CDR2 ANQGSEA come from the germline V gene. By quantitative 5'-RACE with molecular barcodes, the TCR beta libraries were made. TCRdb passed the 5' RACE reads through MiXCR, listing each CDR3 protein once. This sample has 250,000 or so distinct CDR3 sequences, with roughly a quarter found just once. In this sample, this clonotype turned up a few times. The antigen is unknown. The chain couples TRBV29-1 to TRBJ2-5, with a possible D match to TRBD2 (6 bases). This sequence originates from a male donor with ankylosing spondylitis or in good health (not recorded which). Material: blood, either unsorted or a sorted T cell fraction (not recorded which). The CDR3 bases are TGCAGCATGTACTCACGGGCTAGCGTTGGGGAGACCCAGTACTTC. Translation gives CSMYSRASVGETQYF.